This TCR beta chain comes out of a study of blood T cells in healthy people across ages. Study-level findings and limits: Whereas aged donors had fewer naive CD4+ cells, long-lived donors had more of them and higher diversity. CMV infection status of these donors was not known. One million T cells yielded diversity estimates that were considered underestimates.

V was trimmed by 7 bases and J by 7 bases, leaving 23 bases between them. Germline V lookup: CDR1 SQVTM, CDR2 ANQGSEA. The CDR3 runs to 14 residues. About this clonotype: Antigen: not known.

Then a second PCR, running roughly 7 to 11 cycles, was carried out with a sample-barcoded 5' primer and a J-beta primer mix. MiXCR was run by TCRdb on the 5' RACE reads, yielding one entry per CDR3 protein. The sample lists approximately 1.5 million distinct CDR3 sequences; 35% to 45% were seen once. Sample donors were healthy Caucasian individuals that came from Russia, aged 6 to 90. The receptor's source is a woman between 18 and 30 years old in good health. Input material: blood. J is TRBJ2-7 and V is TRBV29-1; weak D call: TRBD1 (6 bases). CDR3: CSGFRSGVVNEQYF. The CDR3 nucleotides are TGCAGCGGGTTTCGCTCAGGGGTTGTCAATGAGCAGTACTTC.